This passage covers 7 T cell receptor beta chains from one sample sequenced in a study of OX40 agonist ivuxolimab in advanced cancers. Sequencing was performed with immunoSEQ multiplex PCR; in TCRdb, only in-frame clones are kept and a portion is missing. The table lists roughly 7,000 clones, 65% to 75% of them singletons. The sample consisted of CD4+ or CD8+ T cells sorted from blood, taken in a trial of the OX40 agonist ivuxolimab. The receptors come from an adult with an advanced solid tumor such as melanoma, head and neck, liver or kidney cancer.

The V call is TRBV15, the J call TRBJ2-7; 11 bases match TRBD2. The germline V gene encodes CDR1 LNHNV and CDR2 YYDKDF (reference sequence). CDR3 length equals 16 residues. J was trimmed by 3 bases and V by 4 bases; bases with no gene match: 8. CDR3 nucleotide sequence: TGTGCCACCAGCAAAATTCTAGCGGGGGGATACTACGAGCAGTACTTC. It yields the protein CATSKILAGGYYEQYF.

In nucleotides, the CDR3 is TGTGCCAGCAGTGAAGGGATATCAAGCTCCTACGAGCAGTACTTC. Translated: CASSEGISSSYEQYF. J is TRBJ2-7 and V is TRBV6-1, with D unresolved. This CDR3 has 15 amino acids. V was trimmed by 1 base and J by 0 bases, leaving 10 bases between them. Germline V gives CDR1 MNHNS, CDR2 SASEGT.

The chain has TRBV18 and TRBJ2-7; TRBD1 matches at 12 bases. CDR1 KGHSH and CDR2 LQKENI come from the germline V gene. The CDR3 covers 17 residues. V dropped 3 bases and J dropped 0; count of bases not matched to a gene: 6. CDR3 sequence reads: CASSPGQGAQSSYEQYF. In DNA, the CDR3 is TGTGCCAGCTCACCGGGACAGGGGGCCCAGAGCTCCTACGAGCAGTACTTC.

The V gene is TRBV6-5, the J gene TRBJ1-2; D gene uncertain. Trimming took 0 bases from V and 2 from J, leaving 1 base between them. Germline V lookup: CDR1 MNHEY, CDR2 SVGAGI. The CDR3 is made up of 12 amino acids. This CDR3 is CASSYSNYGYTF. The CDR3 region has the DNA TGTGCCAGCAGTTACTCGAACTATGGCTACACCTTC.

In this sample, this clone turned up a few times. The chain recombines TRBV27 with TRBJ2-1; D is unclear. Germline V gene lookup returns CDR1 MNHEY and CDR2 SMNVEV (reference sequence). This CDR3 comprises 14 residues. V dropped 11 bases and J dropped 2 bases, with 16 bases sitting between them. DNA of the CDR3: TGTGCCGCCAGTGAGTCGTCTACCTACAATGAGCAGTTCTTC. Its protein product is CAASESSTYNEQFF.

V usage is TRBV10-3 and J usage is TRBJ2-7, with D perhaps matching TRBD1 (5 bases). Germline V lookup: CDR1 ENHRY, CDR2 SYGVKD. The V gene lost 6 bases and the J gene lost 5 bases, with 17 bases spanning the gap. The CDR3 consists of 14 residues. In DNA, the CDR3 is TGTGCCATCAGCGATCAACAGGTACAAGACGAGCAGTACTTC. It encodes CAISDQQVQDEQYF.

This sequence joins TRBV6-5 and TRBJ2-3, with D unresolved. This CDR3 region has 13 residues. Deletions cut 4 bases from V and 4 bases from J, with 9 bases between. Germline V CDR1 and CDR2: MNHEY, SVGAGI. In DNA form, the CDR3 reads TGTGCCAGCAGTTGGGCCGATTCAGATACGCAGTATTTT. Protein: CASSWADSDTQYF.